This T cell receptor beta chain originates from a study of blood T cell repertoires in COVID-19. Across the study: Samples came from the United States, Italy and Spain, spanning acute and convalescent COVID-19. T cells, B-cell-depleted T cells, or PBMCs provided the cDNA or gDNA that served as material.

In the original processing: From reference gene primer amplification, estimates of nucleated cell counts were derived. Only in-frame clones appear in the TCRdb table, and some are missing; sequencing was by immunoSEQ multiplex PCR. The V and J calls and clone size come from that table; D and trimming were worked out from the DNA. The table shows a few hundred thousand clones, with 86% occurring only once. CDR3 length equals 16 residues. The germline V gene encodes CDR1 SGHTA and CDR2 FQGTGA. Between the trimmed V and J ends, which lost 0 bases and 5 bases, there was a span of 16 bases. V and J are TRBV7-3 and TRBJ1-2, with a possible D match to TRBD1 (6 bases). This clonotype originated in a woman younger than 45 with active or convalescent COVID-19. What was sequenced was peripheral blood. The CDR3 DNA follows: TGTGCCAGCAGCTTAACGGGGACAACTCCTTCATATGGCTACACCTTC. Its translation: CASSLTGTTPSYGYTF.